The clone carrying this T cell receptor beta chain was seen a handful of times. The antigen is unknown. RNA-based 3' RACE libraries used unique molecular identifiers. TCRdb re-called the 3' RACE reads through MiXCR, storing one row per CDR3 protein. The repertoire holds about 89,000 distinct CDR3 sequences, with roughly 6.7% as singletons. The CDR3 extends over 11 amino acids. V lost 4 bases and J 2 bases, leaving 4 bases between the germline ends. Germline V gene data show CDR1 as DFQATT and CDR2 as SNEGSKA (reference sequence). The data belong to a study of HIV-infected children after antiretroviral therapy interruption. Study-level background: Most participating children were previously exposed to EBV and CMV. Continuous-treatment samples came from weeks 0, 48 and 150. Study results and limitations: By the end of treatment interruption, naive CD4+ clonality (Gini) increased.

Treatment reported: PENTA 11 planned treatment interruption arm or continuous ART arm. The specimen was CD45RA+ CD4+ T cells from PBMCs, pooled from several time points, collected from a donor given antiretroviral therapy, either interrupted or continuous. Noted subset: naive CD4+ CD45RA+ CD45RO- T cells. This TCR was sampled from a pool of human donors with HIV. V is TRBV20-1 and J is TRBJ2-3; D gene uncertain. The CDR3 DNA follows: TGCAGTGCTACATACACAGATACGCAGTATTTT. It translates to CSATYTDTQYF.